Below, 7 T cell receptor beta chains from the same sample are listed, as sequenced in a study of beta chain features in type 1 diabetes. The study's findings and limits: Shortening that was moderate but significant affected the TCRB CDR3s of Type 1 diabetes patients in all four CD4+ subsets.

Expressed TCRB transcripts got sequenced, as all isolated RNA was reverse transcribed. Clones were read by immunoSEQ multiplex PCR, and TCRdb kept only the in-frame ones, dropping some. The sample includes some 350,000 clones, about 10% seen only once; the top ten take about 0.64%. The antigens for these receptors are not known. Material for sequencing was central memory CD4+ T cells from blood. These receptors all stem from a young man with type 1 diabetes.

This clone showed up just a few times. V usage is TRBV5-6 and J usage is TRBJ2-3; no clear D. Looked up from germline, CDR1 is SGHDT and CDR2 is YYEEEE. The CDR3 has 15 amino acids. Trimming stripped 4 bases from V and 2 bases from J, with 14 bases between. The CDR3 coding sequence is TGTGCCAGCAGCCCTACGCAGATATACACAGATACGCAGTATTTT. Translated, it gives CASSPTQIYTDTQYF.

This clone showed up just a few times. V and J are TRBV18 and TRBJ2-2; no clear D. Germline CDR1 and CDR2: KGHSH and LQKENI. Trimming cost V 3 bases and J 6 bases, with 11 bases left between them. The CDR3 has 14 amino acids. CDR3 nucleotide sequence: TGTGCCAGCTCACCGAGGACGGGCCCCGGGGAGCTGTTTTTT. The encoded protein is CASSPRTGPGELFF. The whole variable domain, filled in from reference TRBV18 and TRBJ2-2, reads NAGVMQNPRHLVRRRGQEARLRCSPMKGHSHVYWYRQLPEEGLKFMVYLQKENIIDESGMPKERFSAEFPKEGPSILRIQQVVRGDSAAYFCASSPRTGPGELFFGEGSRLTVL.

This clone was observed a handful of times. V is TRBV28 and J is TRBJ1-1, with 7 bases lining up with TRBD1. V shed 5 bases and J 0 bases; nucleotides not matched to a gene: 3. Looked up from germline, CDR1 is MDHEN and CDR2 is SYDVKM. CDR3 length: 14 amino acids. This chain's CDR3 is CASSRDSVNTEAFF. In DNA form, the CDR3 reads TGTGCCAGCAGTCGGGACAGCGTGAACACTGAAGCTTTCTTT.

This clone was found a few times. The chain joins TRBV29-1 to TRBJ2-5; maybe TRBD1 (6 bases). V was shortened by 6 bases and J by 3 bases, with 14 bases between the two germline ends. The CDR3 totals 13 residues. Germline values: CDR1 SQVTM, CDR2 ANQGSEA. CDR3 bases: TGCAGCGTGCCCGGAGCAGGGGAAGAGACCCAGTACTTC. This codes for CSVPGAGEETQYF.

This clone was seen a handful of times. CDR3 nucleotide sequence: TGTGCCAGCAGTGGCGCAGGGGGCTTCTTCCAAGAGACCCAGTACTTC. Translating gives CASSGAGGFFQETQYF. The rearrangement uses TRBV6-6 and TRBJ2-5, with TRBD1 matching 8 bases. The V segment lost 5 bases and the J segment 1 base; nucleotides outside the gene matches: 9. This CDR3 region has 16 residues. CDR1 MNHNY and CDR2 SVGAGI come from the germline V gene (reference sequence).

The CDR3 here is CASSLTGAYNYGYTF. The CDR3 DNA reads TGTGCCAGCAGCTTAACCGGAGCCTATAACTATGGCTACACCTTC. The chain combines TRBV7-9 with TRBJ1-2; D gene uncertain. This CDR3 spans 15 amino acids. Germline assignment: CDR1 SEHNR and CDR2 FQNEAQ (reference sequence). The V and J ends lost 2 bases and 1 base respectively, with 11 bases between them.

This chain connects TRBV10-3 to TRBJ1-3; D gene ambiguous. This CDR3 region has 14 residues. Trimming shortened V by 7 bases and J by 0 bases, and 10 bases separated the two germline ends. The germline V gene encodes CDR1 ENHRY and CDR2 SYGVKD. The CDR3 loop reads CAIKADYSGNTIYF. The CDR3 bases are TGTGCCATCAAGGCAGACTACTCTGGAAACACCATATATTTT.